This T cell receptor (beta chain) originates from a study of blood T cells in healthy people across ages (dated by TCRdb to between 2015 and 2016). Study-level background: In model experiments, template switching captured roughly one uniquely barcoded TCR beta cDNA molecule for every two T cells. Donors of different ages were randomly distributed across sequencing lanes to avoid experimental bias. The study analyzed two additional independent replicas of 1 million unique cDNA reads from the same blood draw for two donors, one aged 18 to 30 and one aged 80 or older. Using deep sequencing normalized with unique cDNA molecular identifiers, the study measured how TCR beta repertoire diversity changes with age. Donors were grouped into four age groups: young (average approximately 15 years), middle-aged (about 38), aged (around 60) and long-lived (about 82). Broad study findings and their caveats: Since profiling was done on bulk unsorted PBMCs, naive and antigen-experienced compartments could not be conclusively compared. Estimates of total diversity based on one million sequenced T cells were considered lower bounds and underestimates. The long-lived group showed more naive CD4+ T cells, fewer expanded clones and increased TCR diversity than the aged group, suggesting age selection. As age increased, observed TCR beta diversity per million T cells dropped in a roughly linear way, and a significant reduction was already evident by age about 40. Donor CMV infection status was unknown, potentially confounding age-related changes in expanded clonotypes. The percentage of naive T cells measured by flow cytometry correlated strongly with observed TCR beta diversity.

On this clonotype itself: Its antigen is not yet known. Within one base of it there is no much larger clone, and no base qualities were kept.

The method behind the library was 5' RACE. The sequencing machine was an Illumina HiSeq 2500. The second PCR ran for about 6 to 12 cycles and used a J-beta primer mix along with a sample-barcoded 5' primer. Each TCR beta cDNA molecule received a unique molecular identifier from a template-switch 5' adaptor carrying 12 random nucleotides. Each sample yielded at least 2.5 million CDR3-containing paired-end reads. The Mint cDNA synthesis kit, primed by a TRBC-specific oligonucleotide, was used to synthesize first-strand cDNA from all RNA. Following uracil-DNA glycosylase treatment, all cDNA underwent a first 18-cycle PCR with the universal primers M1SS and BC2_uni_R. In the paper's pipeline: Each sample was normalized by randomly selecting 1 million high-quality reads, each carrying a distinct molecular identifier. Reads sharing molecular identifiers were discarded rather than binned into consensus sequences. MiTCR, with a Q25 quality threshold and the strictest error-elimination algorithm, was used for CDR3 identification, clonotype clustering and error correction. A nonparametric unseen species model with Euler transformation was used to estimate a lower bound on total TCR beta diversity. TCRdb reworked the public reads: Q25 trimming with fastp, MiXCR clone assembly, productive beta chains retained. Every distinct CDR3 protein forms one entry, paired with its most common genes and DNA. TCRdb assigned the V and J calls; the authors' analysis was not used. In this sample the table shows about 1 million distinct CDR3 sequences, around 45% of which occur a single time. The top ten clones comprise about 20% of the sample.

The donors were 40 or so Caucasian individuals from Russia, aged 6 to 90 years, who were systemically healthy. Approximately 11 milliliters of peripheral blood were drawn from each donor into EDTA-treated Vacutainer tubes. Ficoll-Paque density-gradient centrifugation was used to isolate PBMCs, with at least 7 million per sample. Trizol reagent was used to extract total RNA from PBMCs, with at least 5.5 micrograms per sample. Naive CD45RAhigh/CD27high T cell percentages were measured by flow cytometry on a PBMC aliquot from every donor. The sequence was collected from a woman aged 60-75 years in good health. The material sequenced was blood.

The base sequence is TGTGCCAGCAGTCCCGACCCGCGACAGGTACGTTCCTACGAGCAGTACTTC. Its translation is CASSPDPRQVRSYEQYF. The rearranged segments are TRBV28 and TRBJ2-7; TRBD1 is a weak D gene call, 6 bases matching. The germline ends are 21 bases apart after V is trimmed by 5 bases and J by 1 base. In the germline V gene, CDR1 corresponds to MDHEN and CDR2 to SYDVKM. CDR3 length: 17 amino acids, cysteine to phenylalanine. Left in the record is the CDR3 DNA by itself, 51 bases read in frame from the first base.